The 21 T cell receptor beta chains below all came from one sample that was sequenced in a study of blood T cell repertoires in COVID-19. Method: immunoSEQ multiplex PCR; TCRdb's copy keeps in-frame clones and lacks some. The sample comprises under 75,000 clones, 80% to 90% of which are singletons, and 6% to 6.5% rests with the top ten. The sequencing input was peripheral blood. The receptors originated from a human donor in a cohort sampled during active COVID-19.

The chain combines TRBV5-6 with TRBJ2-3; 8 positions match TRBD1. The V gene end was trimmed by 1 base and the J gene end by 6 bases; junction bases not matched to a gene: 13. The CDR3 is 17 amino acids. CDR1 SGHDT and CDR2 YYEEEE come from the germline V gene. CDR3 residues: CASSLPTDRVNSDTQYF. CDR3 sequence (DNA): TGTGCCAGCAGCTTGCCGACGGACAGGGTCAACTCGGATACGCAGTATTTT.

This chain uses TRBV5-1 with TRBJ2-3, with TRBD2 matching 9 bases. Per germline, CDR1 SGHRS and CDR2 YFSETQ. Trimming at V came to 0 bases and at J to 3 bases, leaving 5 bases not matched to a gene. The CDR3 is 16 amino acids. CDR3 amino acids: CASSLGAGGATDTQYF. The CDR3 coding sequence is TGCGCCAGCAGCTTGGGGGCGGGAGGGGCTACAGATACGCAGTATTTT.

CDR3 amino acids: CASSARVPGHEQYF. CDR3 coding DNA: TGTGCCAGCAGCGCTCGGGTCCCAGGGCACGAGCAGTACTTC. V and J are TRBV27 and TRBJ2-7; the D gene is possibly TRBD1 (5 bases). The V and J ends lost 6 bases and 5 bases respectively, with 17 bases between them. Germline CDR1 reads MNHEY; CDR2 reads SMNVEV (reference sequence). This CDR3 contains 14 residues.

V gene TRBV3-1 (or the pseudogene TRBV3-2) combines with J gene TRBJ1-4; D is perhaps TRBD1 (6 bases). The CDR3 is 16 amino acids. V lost 4 bases to trimming and J lost 2 bases, with 14 bases between them. Per the germline V gene, CDR1 is LGHDT and CDR2 is YNNKEL (reference sequence). CDR3 in DNA: TGTGCCAGCAGCCCACGTGGGAGGGGGACTAATGAAAAACTGTTTTTT. It is translated as CASSPRGRGTNEKLFF.

This clone came up once. The V call is TRBV2, the J call TRBJ1-4; 7 positions agree with TRBD1. The J segment lost 6 bases and the V segment lost 6 bases, leaving 7 bases of the junction unmatched. Germline V gene data show CDR1 as SNHLY and CDR2 as FYNNEI. The CDR3 loop spans 14 amino acids. The CDR3 spells CASRLQGHDEKLFF. In nucleotides, the CDR3 is TGTGCCAGCAGGCTACAGGGGCATGATGAAAAACTGTTTTTT. The full variable domain, in which reference TRBV2 and TRBJ1-4 provide the parts outside the CDR3, is EPEVTQTPSHQVTQMGQEVILRCVPISNHLYFYWYRQILGQKVEFLVSFYNNEISEKSEIFDDQFSVERPDGSNFTLKIRSTKLEDSAMYFCASRLQGHDEKLFFGSGTQLSVL.

The rearrangement links TRBV7-3 to TRBJ2-1; TRBD2 matches 7 bases. V trimming: 1 base; J trimming: 4 bases; junction bases outside the gene matches: 7. CDR3 length: 16 residues. Germline CDR1 SGHTA, CDR2 FQGTGA. This chain's CDR3 is CASSLMASGVYNEQFF. In DNA form, the CDR3 reads TGTGCCAGCAGCTTAATGGCTAGCGGAGTATACAATGAGCAGTTCTTC.

V is TRBV5-1 and J is TRBJ2-3, with D uncertain. V was clipped by 0 bases and J by 5 bases, with 13 bases between them. Per the germline V gene, CDR1 is SGHRS and CDR2 is YFSETQ. The CDR3 length is 15 residues. CDR3 region: CASSLDSTGGDTQYF. CDR3 nucleotides: TGCGCCAGCAGCTTGGATTCCACCGGCGGAGATACGCAGTATTTT. The full variable domain, with the rest looked up from reference TRBV5-1 and TRBJ2-3, is KAGVTQTPRYLIKTRGQQVTLSCSPISGHRSVSWYQQTPGQGLQFLFEYFSETQRNKGNFPGRFSGRQFSNSRSEMNVSTLELGDSALYLCASSLDSTGGDTQYFGPGTRLTVL.

The chain couples TRBV18 to TRBJ1-1, with 8 bases that match TRBD1. J lost 5 bases, V lost 0 bases, and 8 bases had no gene match. Germline V CDR1 and CDR2: KGHSH, LQKENI. The CDR3 runs 16 residues. CDR3 sequence reads: CASSPPSAGGWTEAFF. CDR3 in DNA: TGTGCCAGCTCACCACCGTCGGCAGGGGGCTGGACTGAAGCTTTCTTT.

A single count supports this clone. The chain joins TRBV30 to TRBJ2-5; unclear D gene. The CDR3 runs 12 residues. The V gene lost 3 bases and the J gene lost 5 bases, with 10 bases spanning the gap. The germline CDR1 and CDR2 sequences are GTSNPN and SVGIG (reference sequence). CDR3 in DNA: TGTGCCTGGAGCCGCGTCACGGAGACCCAGTACTTC. Its translation: CAWSRVTETQYF.

This clone was seen only a few times. The chain has TRBV13 and TRBJ2-5; 12 bases are shared with TRBD2. The V segment lost 4 bases and the J segment 5 bases; nucleotides outside the gene matches: 5. CDR1 is PRHDT, CDR2 FYEKMQ, per germline (reference sequence). This CDR3 contains 15 residues. The CDR3 nucleotides are TGTGCCAGCAGCTCCGGACTAGCGGGGTGGGAGACCCAGTACTTC. Its protein is CASSSGLAGWETQYF.

This chain joins TRBV15 and TRBJ2-2; D gene uncertain. With 0 bases removed from V and 4 bases from J, the gap between germline ends came to 6 bases. In germline, CDR1 is LNHNV, CDR2 YYDKDF (reference sequence). This CDR3 has 14 residues. CDR3 amino acids: CATSRDPGTGELFF. Written as DNA, the CDR3 is TGTGCCACCAGCAGAGACCCGGGCACCGGGGAGCTGTTTTTT.

This clone is a singleton in its sample. This chain connects TRBV2 to TRBJ1-5, with no clear D. Germline V lookup: CDR1 SNHLY, CDR2 FYNNEI. V gave up 6 bases and J gave up 3 bases, with 15 bases separating them. The CDR3 contains 15 residues. The CDR3 sequence is CASRVTVLNNQPQHF. CDR3 coding DNA: TGTGCCAGCAGAGTTACAGTCCTCAACAATCAGCCCCAGCATTTT.

The V call is TRBV5-1, the J call TRBJ2-5; the D gene is possibly TRBD2 (6 bases). CDR1 is SGHRS and CDR2 is YFSETQ in the germline V gene. The V end lost 0 bases, the J end lost 1 base, and 19 bases lay between the germline ends. There are 18 residues in the CDR3. The CDR3 sequence: CASSLGVEGQVFQETQYF. The DNA of the CDR3 is TGCGCCAGCAGCTTGGGGGTGGAGGGGCAGGTCTTCCAAGAGACCCAGTACTTC.

This rearrangement joins TRBV12-3 or TRBV12-4 to TRBJ2-5, with D perhaps TRBD1 (5 bases). V was shortened by 2 bases and J by 10 bases, with 8 bases between the two germline ends. This CDR3 comprises 11 residues. DNA of the CDR3: TGTGCCAGCAGTTTACTAGGGGACCAGTACTTC. It encodes CASSLLGDQYF.

This clone appeared once. The chain joins TRBV5-1 to TRBJ2-1; a weak D match, TRBD1 (6 bases). The V gene's germline CDR1 is SGHRS and CDR2 YFSETQ. V was cut by 5 bases and J by 5 bases, with 23 bases left in between. The CDR3 is 17 amino acids. CDR3 protein: CASSPPNFQGSDNEQFF. CDR3 nucleotide sequence: TGCGCCAGCAGTCCACCAAATTTTCAGGGGTCCGACAATGAGCAGTTCTTC.

The chain is built from TRBV11-2 and TRBJ2-3; D is ambiguous. V dropped 3 bases and J dropped 4 bases, with 5 bases sitting between them. Germline loops: CDR1 SGHAT, CDR2 FQNNGV. The CDR3 spans 12 residues. Here the CDR3 DNA reads TGTGCCAGCAGCTTGACTTCAGATACGCAGTATTTT. This translates into CASSLTSDTQYF.

The genes are TRBV7-2 and TRBJ1-2; a weak D match, TRBD1 (5 bases). Germline loops: CDR1 SGHTA, CDR2 FQGNSA. This CDR3 has 14 residues. V lost 2 bases and J lost 5, with 12 bases in between. The CDR3 spells CASSLKSGIYGYTF. Written as DNA, the CDR3 is TGTGCCAGCAGCTTAAAGTCAGGGATTTATGGCTACACCTTC.

The chain carries TRBV7-9 and TRBJ2-1; D may be TRBD2 (6 bases). Germline V gives CDR1 SEHNR, CDR2 FQNEAQ (reference sequence). Trimming removed 5 bases at V and 6 bases at J, with 17 bases between. The CDR3 is made up of 15 amino acids. CDR3 nucleotide sequence: TGTGCCAGCAGCGTATACACCTTCGGGGGCAATGAGCAGTTCTTC. This gives the protein CASSVYTFGGNEQFF.

The J gene is TRBJ2-3, the V gene TRBV19; TRBD1 matches 10 bases. The CDR3 consists of 18 residues. With V trimmed by 6 bases and J by 3 bases, 15 bases remained unmatched. The V gene's germline CDR1 is LNHDA and CDR2 SQIVND (reference sequence). The CDR3 bases are TGTGCCAGTAGCGGGAGCAGACAGGGGGCTACGGCGACAGATACGCAGTATTTT. It is translated as CASSGSRQGATATDTQYF.

This clone turned up a few times. V and J are TRBV6-5 and TRBJ2-2, with 8 bases aligning to TRBD1. J gave up 1 base and V 6 bases, and 1 base lay outside the gene matches. The CDR3 spans 14 residues. Per the germline V gene, CDR1 is MNHEY and CDR2 is SVGAGI. CDR3 region: CASRGTGNTGELFF. The CDR3 DNA reads as TGTGCCAGCAGGGGGACAGGGAACACCGGGGAGCTGTTTTTT.

V gene TRBV30 combines with J gene TRBJ2-2; the D is unclear. The CDR3 loop spans 13 amino acids. Germline CDR1 and CDR2: GTSNPN and SVGIG (reference sequence). V was clipped by 8 bases and J by 0 bases, with 10 bases between them. CDR3 nucleotides: TGTGCCAGAGACACGACGAACACCGGGGAGCTGTTTTTT. Residues: CARDTTNTGELFF.